One and the same sample provided the 11 T cell receptor beta chains below, sequenced in a study of control samples from healthy donors and cancer patients. The data were produced by immunoSEQ multiplex PCR, yet TCRdb's version contains in-frame clones alone and is incomplete. The sample has 150,000 to 180,000 clones, around 95% seen once. The sequenced material came from blood. The receptors derive from a man aged 35 to 55 in good health.

The chain employs TRBV21-1 and TRBJ2-1; TRBD2 is taken as the D call from the table, unchecked against the DNA. TRBV21-1 is an annotated pseudogene. There are 11 residues in the CDR3. The CDR3 DNA follows: TGTGCCAGCTATCGTAGTTTCTGGCAGTTCTTC. It is translated as CASYRSFWQFF.

This clone occurred once. The chain employs TRBV4-1 and TRBJ1-6; D not certain. V lost 0 bases, J lost 9 bases, and 6 bases lay in between. This CDR3 is built from 13 residues. Germline-derived CDR1 and CDR2 are MGHRA and YSYEKL. The CDR3 is CASSQDTRSPLHF. The CDR3 DNA sequence: TGCGCCAGCAGCCAAGATACGCGTTCACCCCTCCACTTT.

The J gene is TRBJ2-1, the V gene TRBV7-9; weak D call: TRBD1 (5 bases). The CDR3 runs to 15 residues. In germline, CDR1 is SEHNR, CDR2 FQNEAQ (reference sequence). Deletions cut 5 bases from V and 5 bases from J, with 16 bases between. DNA for the CDR3: TGTGCCAGCAGCCAACAGAAGGGGCTTGACAATGAGCAGTTCTTC. Its protein product is CASSQQKGLDNEQFF.

This chain connects TRBV11-2 to TRBJ2-7; 9 bases line up with TRBD1. The V gene end was trimmed by 0 bases and the J gene end by 5 bases; junction bases not matched to a gene: 5. This CDR3 has 15 residues. In germline, CDR1 is SGHAT, CDR2 FQNNGV. CDR3 sequence reads: CASSLDVTGGHEQYF. The CDR3 DNA is TGTGCCAGCAGCTTAGATGTGACAGGGGGTCACGAGCAGTACTTC.

The chain recombines TRBV12-3 or TRBV12-4 with TRBJ1-2; no reliable D call. This CDR3 region has 13 residues. With 5 bases removed from V and 2 bases from J, the gap between germline ends came to 9 bases. CDR3 loop: CASSTQANYGYTF. The CDR3 nucleotides are TGTGCCAGCAGTACCCAGGCAAACTATGGCTACACCTTC.

The chain links TRBV7-9 to TRBJ2-1; the D is unclear. The germline CDR1 and CDR2 sequences are SEHNR and FQNEAQ (reference sequence). Trimming took off 5 bases at V and 3 bases at J, with 5 bases between the two ends. The CDR3 contains 12 residues. CDR3 sequence (DNA): TGTGCCAGCAGCAGTAACTACAATGAGCAGTTCTTC. Translating it yields CASSSNYNEQFF.

The rearrangement uses TRBV3-1 (or the pseudogene TRBV3-2) and TRBJ1-2; TRBD1 aligns across 8 bases. The germline CDR1 and CDR2 sequences are LGHDT and YNNKEL (reference sequence). J was trimmed by 4 bases and V by 0 bases; bases with no gene match: 4. The CDR3 contains 15 residues. CDR3 amino acids: CASSQDRGLGYGYTF. The CDR3 bases are TGTGCCAGCAGCCAAGACAGGGGGCTTGGCTATGGCTACACCTTC.

The chain uses TRBV3-1 (or the pseudogene TRBV3-2) and TRBJ1-5; no clear D. The CDR3 covers 16 residues. V gave up 4 bases and J gave up 2 bases, with 15 bases separating them. CDR1 is LGHDT and CDR2 is YNNKEL in the germline V gene (reference sequence). CDR3 in amino acids: CASSLGRAGGNQPQHF. The CDR3 nucleotides are TGTGCCAGCAGCCTCGGCCGGGCTGGGGGCAATCAGCCCCAGCATTTT.

The chain recombines TRBV27 with TRBJ1-1; the D gene is possibly TRBD1 (5 bases). Germline V gene data show CDR1 as MNHEY and CDR2 as SMNVEV (reference sequence). The V end was cut by 5 bases, the J end by 4 bases, with 14 bases between. CDR3 size: 14 residues. The chain's CDR3 is CASSPITGGTEAFF. The CDR3 region has the DNA TGTGCCAGCAGTCCAATCACCGGGGGCACTGAAGCTTTCTTT.

This sequence joins TRBV28 and TRBJ1-6, with 11 bases identical to TRBD1. The CDR3 covers 17 residues. The germline V gene encodes CDR1 MDHEN and CDR2 SYDVKM. Unmatched junction bases numbered 6, after V lost 4 bases and J lost 4 bases. The CDR3 sequence: CASSSSGTGGYNSPLHF. Here the CDR3 DNA reads TGTGCCAGCAGTTCATCCGGGACAGGGGGATATAATTCACCCCTCCACTTT.

The rearrangement joins TRBV5-1 to TRBJ1-1, with 8 bases fitting TRBD1. After removal of 0 bases from V and 4 bases from J, the junction contained 17 bases not matched to a gene. The CDR3 has 19 amino acids. Germline loops: CDR1 SGHRS, CDR2 YFSETQ. CDR3 nucleotides: TGCGCCAGCAGCTTGGGCATCCGGGACAGGAGGGAAGGGGGCACTGAAGCTTTCTTT. As protein: CASSLGIRDRREGGTEAFF.